The clone carrying this T cell receptor (beta chain) was picked up many times. This sample is drawn from a study of identical twins. MiXCR, applied by TCRdb to the 5' RACE reads, yields one record per CDR3 protein. The table records about 530,000 distinct CDR3 sequences, more than 20% of them present only once. Germline CDR1 is SGHVS and CDR2 is FQNEAQ. This CDR3 comprises 11 residues. Trimming removed 8 bases at V and 6 bases at J, with 9 bases between. The sample was also linked to a second study, of yellow fever vaccine responses in identical twins.

The TCR originated in a woman under 30 in good health. The sequencing input was CD4+ T cells sorted from blood. V usage is TRBV7-8 and J usage is TRBJ2-3; D is unclear. The CDR3 region has the DNA TGTGCCAGCTCGAGAAGGGATACGCAGTATTTT. Its translation: CASSRRDTQYF.